These 23 T cell receptor beta chains originate from one sample sequenced in a study of tumor-infiltrating lymphocytes in primary liver carcinoma. TCR beta cDNA was made from approximately 540 ng total RNA with a constant-region primer. Libraries for TCR beta were built through three nested multiplex PCR rounds, which together made up a slightly modified ARM-PCR procedure. Primers for the first two PCR rounds were TRBV1-TRBV30 forward primers and a C-beta reverse primer (roughly 9 cycles per round). MiXCR, run by TCRdb on the multiplex PCR reads, gives a single entry per CDR3 protein. The repertoire consists of about 200,000 distinct CDR3 sequences, with just under 85% occurring once and the leading ten covering around 18%. Without any cell sorting, roughly 18-30 mg of bulk tissue yielded co-extracted RNA and DNA. The sample was tumor tissue from primary liver carcinoma. These receptors originate from a man aged 35-49 years with primary liver carcinoma and hepatitis B virus infection.

Points on this clonotype: A read error may be the cause here, since a much bigger clone is one base away. The chain combines TRBV7-9 with TRBJ1-1, with a tentative D call TRBD1 (6 bases). The germline V gene has CDR1 SEHNR and CDR2 FQNEAQ (reference sequence). The length of the CDR3 is 16 residues. The DNA for the CDR3 is TGTACCAGCAGCTCCCCCGCCATCAGGGGCGGCACTGAAGCTTTCTTT. Translating it yields CTSSSPAIRGGTEAFF.

As to this clonotype: Because the CDR3 is missing its conserved closing phenylalanine or tryptophan, this is likely a read error. The chain employs TRBV14 and TRBJ2-1; 8 positions match TRBD2. The CDR3 loop spans 16 amino acids. Per germline, CDR1 SGHDN and CDR2 FVKESK. Here the CDR3 DNA reads TGTGTCAGCAGTGCCATAGCGGGATGGGTAAACAATGAGCAGTTCCTC. Translated, it gives CVSSAIAGWVNNEQFL.

Notes on this clonotype: The junction and the germline gene differ at one end; a read error may be behind it. The CDR3 DNA is TGCGCCAGCAGGTTAGTAGGGGTAACAGGGAGCAATCAGCCCAAGCATTTT. Translated, it gives CASRLVGVTGSNQPKHF. The rearrangement joins TRBV11-2 to TRBJ1-5; D possibly corresponds to TRBD1 (6 bases). Germline V gives CDR1 SGHAT, CDR2 FQNNGV. This CDR3 is built from 17 residues. The full variable domain, its missing parts supplied by reference TRBV11-2 and TRBJ1-5, is EAGVAQSPRYKIIEKRQSVAFWCNPISGHATLYWYQQILGQGPKLLIQFQNNGVVDDSQLPKDRFSAERLKGVDSTLKIQPAKLEDSAVYLCASRLVGVTGSNQPKHFGDGTRLSIL.

On this clonotype: A read error is likely, as this CDR3 ends without the conserved phenylalanine or tryptophan. The DNA is left out, because the CDR3 cannot be placed on it with certainty; the CDR3 is given as TCRdb lists it. The genes are TRBV28 and TRBJ2-4. The length of the CDR3 is 11 amino acids, counting both ends. Germline CDR1 is MDHEN and CDR2 is SYDVKM. The CDR3 loop reads CASNSVLIQYI.

In regard to this clonotype: Relative to the germline gene, one junction end is altered; a read error may explain this. The chain carries TRBV11-3 and TRBJ2-1; unclear D gene. The CDR3 extends over 12 amino acids. CDR1 SGHNT and CDR2 YENEEA come from the germline V gene. CDR3 DNA: TGTGCCAGCAGTTTAAATGCCAAAGAGCAGTTCTTT. It encodes CASSLNAKEQFF.

This clonotype came up once. A junction boundary mismatches the germline segment, possibly from a read error. This chain links TRBV12-3 or TRBV12-4 with TRBJ2-1; tentative D call: TRBD2 (5 bases). The CDR3 length is 13 residues. The CDR3 nucleotides are TGTGTCAGCCAATTCGGCGGAGGCAATAAGCAGTTCTTC. Encoded protein: CVSQFGGGNKQFF.

A remark on this clonotype: One end of the junction does not line up with germline, which may come from a read error. The rearrangement joins TRBV6-6 to TRBJ1-1; the D gene is possibly TRBD1 (5 bases). Germline CDR1 MNHNY, CDR2 SVGAGI (reference sequence). The CDR3 length is 16 residues. The CDR3 loop is CASNYRLVGMNIEAFF. Written as DNA, the CDR3 is TGTGCCAGCAATTACAGGCTCGTCGGCATGAACATTGAAGCTTTCTTT.

As to this clonotype: The conserved closing phenylalanine or tryptophan is absent in this CDR3, likely reflecting a read error. The J gene is TRBJ2-5, the V gene TRBV29-1, with 9 bases aligning to TRBD1. Germline-derived CDR1 and CDR2 are SQVTM and ANQGSEA. This CDR3 spans 12 amino acids. CDR3 in amino acids: CNVWGTGETQYL. The CDR3 DNA follows: TGCAACGTGTGGGGGACAGGGGAGACCCAGTACCTC.

A note on this clonotype: At one end the junction does not follow the germline gene, possibly because of a read error. The V and J genes are TRBV6-2 or TRBV6-3 and TRBJ2-7, with 11 bases that match TRBD2. Germline CDR1 reads MNHEY; CDR2 reads SVGEGT. This CDR3 comprises 16 residues. DNA for the CDR3: TGTGCCAGCAGTTACTCGTCTAGCGGGAGGATATATGAGCAGCACTTC. Translated, it gives CASSYSSSGRIYEQHF.

The rearrangement joins TRBV11-2 to TRBJ1-5, with D possibly TRBD1 on 6 matching bases. CDR1 SGHAT and CDR2 FQNNGV come from the germline V gene. CDR3 length: 16 amino acids. V lost 9 bases and J 4 bases, leaving 22 bases between the germline ends. The CDR3 spells CARSLKGGRANQPQHF. In nucleotides, the CDR3 is TGTGCCAGGAGCCTAAAAGGGGGACGGGCGAATCAGCCCCAGCATTTT.

Concerning this clonotype itself: This likely comes from a read error, as the CDR3 has no conserved phenylalanine or tryptophan at its end. The rearrangement links TRBV11-2 to TRBJ2-7, with D possibly matching TRBD1 (5 bases). CDR3 length: 14 amino acids. CDR1 and CDR2 (germline): SGHAT, FQNNGV. The CDR3 nucleotides are TGTGACAGCAGCTCTAACAGGATCTCCTACGAGCAGTACCTC. Residues: CDSSSNRISYEQYL.

About this clonotype itself: A read error may be the cause here, since a much bigger clone is one base away. This rearrangement joins TRBV9 to TRBJ1-1; D possibly corresponds to TRBD1 (6 bases). CDR1 SGDLS and CDR2 YYNGEE come from the germline V gene. The CDR3 loop spans 15 amino acids. CDR3 bases: TGTGCCAGCAGGGTAGATGGACAGCCGATCACTGAAGCTTTCTTT. This encodes CASRVDGQPITEAFF.

CDR3 nucleotides: TGCAGTGTTTTTCTTAACACAGATACGCAGTATTTT. Protein: CSVFLNTDTQYF. This rearrangement joins TRBV29-1 to TRBJ2-3; no clear D gene. CDR1 and CDR2 (germline): SQVTM, ANQGSEA. The CDR3 has 12 residues.

On this clonotype itself: The conserved phenylalanine or tryptophan is not found at the CDR3 terminus, so this likely reflects a read error. The chain has TRBV4-2 and TRBJ2-1; possible D gene TRBD2, 7 bases. Germline V gene data show CDR1 as LGHNA and CDR2 as YNFKEQ. The CDR3 is made up of 17 amino acids. With 3 bases removed from V and 7 bases from J, the gap between germline ends came to 22 bases. The CDR3 sequence is CASSQGERDKGVNEQFL. The CDR3 DNA reads as TGTGCCAGCAGCCAGGGGGAGCGGGATAAGGGGGTTAATGAGCAGTTCTTA.

The count of this clonotype is one. The conserved final phenylalanine or tryptophan is absent from the CDR3, which likely points to a read error. The chain links TRBV6-2 or TRBV6-3 to TRBJ2-7; D ambiguous. Looked up from germline, CDR1 is MNHEY and CDR2 is SVGEGT. The CDR3 consists of 13 residues. The CDR3 is CASCYEVPYKQYI. Here the CDR3 DNA reads TGTGCCAGCTGTTACGAGGTACCCTACAAGCAGTACATC.

Of note for this clonotype: Germline and junction disagree at one end, which may indicate a read error. This rearrangement joins TRBV6-2 or TRBV6-3 to TRBJ1-5; D remains ambiguous. CDR3 length equals 17 residues. Germline assignment: CDR1 MNHEY and CDR2 SVGEGT. CDR3 loop: CASSPPAVGISSQPQHF. The CDR3, as DNA: TGTGCCAGCAGCCCACCGGCAGTGGGGATCAGCAGTCAGCCCCAGCATTTT.

As for this clonotype: The conserved phenylalanine or tryptophan normally closing the CDR3 is absent here, so this likely arose from a read error. The chain joins TRBV11-2 to TRBJ2-3; TRBD1 might be the D (6 bases). Trimming stripped 6 bases from V and 2 bases from J, with 15 bases between. The CDR3 contains 15 residues. Germline CDR1 is SGHAT and CDR2 is FQNNGV. In nucleotides, the CDR3 is TGTGCCAGCAGAGGGACAAGCGGAGACACAGATACGCAGTATAAT. Translated, it gives CASRGTSGDTDTQYN.

The DNA for the CDR3 is TGCGCCAGCAGTGAGCCGGCAGGGCAATACAATAGGCAGTTCTTC. Translation: CASSEPAGQYNRQFF. This chain joins TRBV10-1 and TRBJ2-1, with D maybe TRBD1 (5 bases). V dropped 2 bases and J dropped 12 bases, with 20 bases sitting between them. Germline-derived CDR1 and CDR2 are WNHNN and SYGVQD (reference sequence). This CDR3 comprises 15 residues.

On this clonotype itself: The junction differs from germline at one of its ends, possibly a read error. V and J are TRBV28 and TRBJ1-2; D gene ambiguous. Germline lookup yields CDR1 MDHEN and CDR2 SYDVKM. This CDR3 comprises 13 residues. This chain's CDR3 is CASSLVTVYGYTF. CDR3 sequence (DNA): TGTGCCAGCAGTTTGGTCACAGTCTATGGCTATACCTTC.

The chain is built from TRBV29-1 and TRBJ2-3, with 9 nucleotides matching TRBD2. V was pared by 7 bases and J by 7 bases, with 12 bases of the junction left unmatched. From germline, CDR1 is SQVTM and CDR2 ANQGSEA. The CDR3 extends over 14 amino acids. CDR3 sequence (DNA): TGCAGCGCTGAGAGTAGCGGGAGTGCACATACGCAGTATTTT. Protein: CSAESSGSAHTQYF.

This clonotype showed up just once. A much larger clone differs from this one at a single base, so this may be a read error. The chain recombines TRBV7-9 with TRBJ1-4; no firm D call. The CDR3 loop spans 12 amino acids. Germline CDR1 reads SEHNR; CDR2 reads FQNEAQ (reference sequence). Trimming removed 3 bases at V and 7 bases at J, with 6 bases between. CDR3 DNA sequence: TGTGCCAGCAGCTTGTACAGTGAAAAACTGTTTTTT. Translation: CASSLYSEKLFF. Together with reference TRBV7-9 and TRBJ1-4, the CDR3 gives the full variable domain: DTGVSQNPRHKITKRGQNVTFRCDPISEHNRLYWYRQTLGQGPEFLTYFQNEAQLEKSRLLSDRFSAERPKGSFSTLEIQRTEQGDSAMYLCASSLYSEKLFFGSGTQLSVL.

With respect to this clonotype: The junction shows a germline mismatch at one end, possibly a read error. The chain joins TRBV5-1 to TRBJ2-2; a possible D gene is TRBD2 (5 bases). CDR1 is SGHRS, CDR2 YFSETQ, per germline. This CDR3 is built from 15 residues. For the CDR3, the DNA is TGCGCCAGCAGCTTCAATCACGCGAACGCCGGGGAGCTTTTTTTT. This translates into CASSFNHANAGELFF.

As to this clonotype: The junction does not match germline at one end; this may be a read error. The CDR3 loop is CASSLEKVTSTEALF. CDR3 DNA: TGTGCCAGTAGCTTGGAGAAGGTTACGAGCACTGAAGCTCTCTTT. V and J are TRBV5-6 and TRBJ1-1; D remains unclear. Germline V gene data show CDR1 as SGHDT and CDR2 as YYEEEE. This CDR3 is built from 15 residues.